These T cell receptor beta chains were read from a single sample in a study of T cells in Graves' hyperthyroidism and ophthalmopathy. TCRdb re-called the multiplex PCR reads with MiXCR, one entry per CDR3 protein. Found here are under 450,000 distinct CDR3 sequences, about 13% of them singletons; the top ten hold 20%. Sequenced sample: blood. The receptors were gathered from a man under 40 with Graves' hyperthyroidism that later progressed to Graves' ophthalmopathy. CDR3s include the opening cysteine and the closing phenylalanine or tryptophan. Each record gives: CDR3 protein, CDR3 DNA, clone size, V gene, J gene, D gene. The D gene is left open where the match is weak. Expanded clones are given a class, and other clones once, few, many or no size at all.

CAWTKGSYEQYF	TGTGCCTGGACTAAGGGGTCCTACGAGCAGTACTTC	many	TRBV30	TRBJ2-7	.
CASTPGQGATGELFF	TGTGCCAGCACTCCGGGACAGGGGGCAACCGGGGAGCTGTTTTTT	.	TRBV27	TRBJ2-2	TRBD1
CASRSENQPQHF	TGTGCCAGCAGATCAGAGAATCAGCCCCAGCATTTT	many	TRBV5-5	TRBJ1-5	.
CASSFRGFGGELFF	TGTGCCAGCAGTTTTAGGGGGTTCGGCGGGGAGCTGTTTTTT	many	TRBV27	TRBJ2-2	.
CASSQDEAGTDTQYF	TGCGCCAGCAGCCAAGATGAGGCAGGGACGGATACGCAGTATTTT	.	TRBV4-1	TRBJ2-3	.
CSARVGGTVNSGANDLTF	TGCAGTGCTAGAGTGGGGGGGACAGTGAACTCTGGGGCCAACGACCTGACTTTC	.	TRBV20-1	TRBJ2-6	.
CASILGDSFYNEQFF	TGTGCCAGCATTTTAGGGGACAGTTTTTACAATGAGCAGTTCTTC	many	TRBV11-2	TRBJ2-1	TRBD1
CASSWTGGASYNSPLHF	TGTGCCAGCAGTTGGACAGGGGGTGCGTCCTATAATTCACCCCTCCACTTT	many	TRBV6-1	TRBJ1-6	TRBD1
CASTEGTWEGETQYF	TGTGCCAGCACGGAGGGCACCTGGGAGGGAGAGACCCAGTACTTC	.	TRBV6-4	TRBJ2-5	TRBD2
CASREGQGPHSYEQYF	TGTGCCAGCAGGGAAGGACAGGGCCCCCACTCCTACGAGCAGTACTTC	many	TRBV2	TRBJ2-7	TRBD1
CASSSWTKAKNIRYF	TGTGCCAGCAGCTCGTGGACAAAAGCCAAAAACATTCGGTACTTC	.	TRBV7-2	TRBJ2-4	.
CAWSAGVGLETQYF	TGTGCCTGGAGTGCAGGGGTTGGGCTAGAGACCCAGTACTTC	.	TRBV30	TRBJ2-5	.
CASSPHQGPSNQPQHF	TGTGCCAGCAGTCCACACCAGGGGCCCAGCAATCAGCCCCAGCATTTT	many	TRBV12-3/TRBV12-4	TRBJ1-5	.
CASSLTGTGANTEAFF	TGTGCCAGCAGCTTAACCGGGACAGGGGCGAACACTGAAGCTTTCTTT	few	TRBV5-6	TRBJ1-1	TRBD1
CASSTRGFYEQYF	TGTGCCAGTAGTACCCGGGGGTTCTACGAGCAGTACTTC	.	TRBV19	TRBJ2-7	.
CSATGVPLTDTQYF	TGCAGTGCCACGGGAGTCCCTCTCACAGATACGCAGTATTTT	many	TRBV20-1	TRBJ2-3	.
CATSRGPRDRYGYTF	TGTGCCACCAGCAGAGGCCCCAGGGATCGCTATGGCTACACCTTC	.	TRBV15	TRBJ1-2	.
CSARDMGQGSSPLHF	TGCAGTGCTAGAGATATGGGACAGGGGAGTTCACCCCTCCACTTT	.	TRBV20-1	TRBJ1-6	TRBD1